This T cell receptor beta chain was identified during a study of cytomegalovirus exposure and HLA in healthy donors. The study, taken as a whole, reports: A few of the chains that were CMV-associated were confirmed in vitro to be specific for CMV antigens.

The CDR3 is 11 amino acids. In germline, CDR1 is WNHNN, CDR2 SYGVQD (reference sequence). V lost 6 bases and J lost 6, with 5 bases in between. Notes on this clone: Its target is not known.

PCR amplification relied on 60 Vbeta primers (plus 13 Jbeta primers). TCRdb keeps only in-frame clones here, not all; method: immunoSEQ multiplex PCR. The sample comprises about 150,000 clones, over 70% of which are singletons, and roughly 2.2% rests with the top ten. V and J are TRBV10-1 and TRBJ2-2, with no clear D. What was sequenced was PBMCs. The sequence was collected from a man younger than 45 in good health and CMV-seronegative. The CDR3 nucleotides read TGCGCCAGCAGCCAGGCCGGGGAGCTGTTTTTT. Encoded protein: CASSQAGELFF.